Reported below is one T cell receptor beta chain. The sample originates from a study of cytomegalovirus exposure and HLA in healthy donors. The PCR was carried out with 60 Vbeta primers and 13 Jbeta primers. Only in-frame clones appear in the TCRdb table, and some are missing; sequencing was by immunoSEQ multiplex PCR. Its table lists some 130,000 clones. The source is a woman aged 55-70 years in good health and CMV-seronegative. The sample comprised PBMCs.

This CDR3 is CASSQDRGREQFF. The CDR3 nucleotides read TGTGCCAGCAGCCAGGACAGGGGGCGTGAGCAGTTCTTC. The chain links TRBV5-6 to TRBJ2-1; 11 bases agree with TRBD1. CDR1 is SGHDT and CDR2 is YYEEEE in the germline V gene. This CDR3 comprises 13 residues. V lost 4 bases, J lost 9 bases, and 3 bases stayed unmatched.